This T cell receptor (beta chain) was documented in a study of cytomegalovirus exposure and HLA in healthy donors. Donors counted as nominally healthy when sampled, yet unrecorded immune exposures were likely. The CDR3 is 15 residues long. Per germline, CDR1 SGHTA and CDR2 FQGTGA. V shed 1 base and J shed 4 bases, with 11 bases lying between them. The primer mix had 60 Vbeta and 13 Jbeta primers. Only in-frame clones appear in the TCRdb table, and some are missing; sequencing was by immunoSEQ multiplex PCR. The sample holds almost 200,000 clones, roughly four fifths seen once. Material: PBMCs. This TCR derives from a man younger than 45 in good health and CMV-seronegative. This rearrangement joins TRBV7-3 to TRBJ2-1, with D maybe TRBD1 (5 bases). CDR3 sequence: CASSLRQGLYNEQFF. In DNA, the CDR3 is TGTGCCAGCAGCTTAAGGCAGGGATTGTACAATGAGCAGTTCTTC.